This is a list of T cell receptor beta chains from one sample in a study of cytomegalovirus exposure and HLA in healthy donors. The assay was immunoSEQ multiplex PCR, and TCRdb's table has in-frame clones only and misses some. The table includes under 120,000 clones, roughly 80% detected once. The sample consisted of PBMCs. The origin of the receptors is a female donor in good health and CMV-seropositive. The CDR3 runs from the conserved cysteine through the conserved F or W. A D gene is named only where the DNA matches it firmly.

V gene: TRBV7-7
D gene: NA
J gene: TRBJ2-1
CDR3 protein: CASSLVASSGEQFF

V gene: TRBV27
D gene: TRBD1
J gene: TRBJ2-5
CDR3 protein: CASSPITGGVGETQYF

V gene: TRBV10-1
D gene: NA
J gene: TRBJ2-2
CDR3 protein: CASRSRGSTGELFF

V gene: TRBV5-1
D gene: TRBD1
J gene: TRBJ2-1
CDR3 protein: CASRKTGVSYNEQFF

V gene: TRBV28
D gene: TRBD2
J gene: TRBJ2-7
CDR3 protein: CASRKPSGRAYEQYF

V gene: TRBV30
D gene: NA
J gene: TRBJ1-2
CDR3 protein: CASYRRSNYGYTF

V gene: TRBV7-9
D gene: NA
J gene: TRBJ1-1
CDR3 protein: CASSLSGSGTEAFF

V gene: TRBV29-1
D gene: TRBD2
J gene: TRBJ2-1
CDR3 protein: CSGKLAGVYNEQFF

V gene: TRBV2
D gene: NA
J gene: TRBJ2-5
CDR3 protein: CAGRAQVVVGETQYF

V gene: TRBV2
D gene: TRBD1
J gene: TRBJ2-3
CDR3 protein: CASSFGQGGDTQYF

V gene: TRBV28
D gene: TRBD2
J gene: TRBJ2-7
CDR3 protein: CASSSASGGTYEQYF

V gene: TRBV5-4
D gene: TRBD2
J gene: TRBJ2-5
CDR3 protein: CASRPGLAGGPYQETQYF

V gene: TRBV4-1
D gene: TRBD1
J gene: TRBJ1-4
CDR3 protein: CASSQEGGGAFSEKLFF

V gene: TRBV13
D gene: NA
J gene: TRBJ2-7
CDR3 protein: CASRNRGGGEQYF

V gene: TRBV30
D gene: TRBD2
J gene: TRBJ2-3
CDR3 protein: CAWTVAGVWSDTQYF

V gene: TRBV27
D gene: TRBD1
J gene: TRBJ1-4
CDR3 protein: CASKDRVGEKLFF

V gene: TRBV5-1
D gene: NA
J gene: TRBJ1-2
CDR3 protein: CASSSAGGYGYTF

V gene: TRBV5-4
D gene: TRBD1
J gene: TRBJ1-1
CDR3 protein: CASSLAVRGQTEAFF

V gene: TRBV6-6
D gene: TRBD2
J gene: NA
CDR3 protein: CASSSALAAYEQYF

V gene: TRBV9
D gene: NA
J gene: TRBJ1-1
CDR3 protein: CASSANLGQATEAFF

V gene: TRBV29-1
D gene: NA
J gene: TRBJ1-1
CDR3 protein: CSVVLRPDRTLNTEAFF

V gene: TRBV5-4
D gene: TRBD1
J gene: TRBJ1-2
CDR3 protein: CASSPQGAPGGYTF

V gene: TRBV9
D gene: NA
J gene: TRBJ2-2
CDR3 protein: CASSVEVANTGELFF

V gene: TRBV2
D gene: NA
J gene: TRBJ2-3
CDR3 protein: CASRDRRARTSSTDTQYF

V gene: TRBV4-1
D gene: NA
J gene: TRBJ2-5
CDR3 protein: CASSQEEWEETQYF

V gene: TRBV2
D gene: TRBD2
J gene: TRBJ2-1
CDR3 protein: CASSGTSGQASEQFF

V gene: TRBV10-1
D gene: TRBD1
J gene: TRBJ1-5
CDR3 protein: CASSGTGRGAMRQPQHF

V gene: TRBV2
D gene: NA
J gene: TRBJ2-3
CDR3 protein: CASSALGAGNTQYF

V gene: TRBV9
D gene: NA
J gene: TRBJ2-7
CDR3 protein: CASSVGQGTYEQYF

V gene: TRBV4-3
D gene: TRBD1
J gene: TRBJ1-1
CDR3 protein: CASSLMRTGNTEAFF

V gene: TRBV4-1
D gene: NA
J gene: TRBJ2-2
CDR3 protein: CASSQGAQTGELFF

V gene: TRBV12-5
D gene: TRBD1
J gene: TRBJ1-5
CDR3 protein: CASGDRVYNQPQHF

V gene: TRBV5-6
D gene: TRBD2
J gene: NA
CDR3 protein: CASSRTSGGTYYEQYF

V gene: TRBV1
D gene: NA
J gene: TRBJ2-7
CDR3 protein: CTSPGLLAGGPSYEQYF

V gene: TRBV7-9
D gene: TRBD2
J gene: TRBJ2-1
CDR3 protein: CASSPVSGGYNEQFF

V gene: TRBV7-2
D gene: NA
J gene: TRBJ1-2
CDR3 protein: CASSYEGIRGYTF

V gene: TRBV6-1
D gene: TRBD1
J gene: TRBJ2-7
CDR3 protein: CASAGTGLNEQYF

V gene: TRBV19
D gene: NA
J gene: TRBJ1-2
CDR3 protein: CASSPGMAGNYGYTF

V gene: TRBV7-7
D gene: NA
J gene: TRBJ2-5
CDR3 protein: CASSPTRGNQETQYF

V gene: TRBV5-1
D gene: TRBD1
J gene: TRBJ1-1
CDR3 protein: CASSSGTGRYEAFF

V gene: TRBV4-3
D gene: NA
J gene: TRBJ2-1
CDR3 protein: CASSLDRGADNEQFF

V gene: TRBV6-5
D gene: NA
J gene: TRBJ1-4
CDR3 protein: CASNEGGSNEKLFF

V gene: TRBV10-1
D gene: TRBD2
J gene: TRBJ2-1
CDR3 protein: CASSPLRASGRGGYNEQFF

V gene: TRBV28
D gene: TRBD2
J gene: TRBJ2-7
CDR3 protein: CASSLLAGGREQYF

V gene: TRBV5-1
D gene: NA
J gene: TRBJ2-5
CDR3 protein: CASSLETVQETQYF

V gene: TRBV11-3
D gene: TRBD1
J gene: TRBJ2-3
CDR3 protein: CASSLRTGGTDTQYF

V gene: TRBV28
D gene: NA
J gene: TRBJ1-1
CDR3 protein: CASTWERNTEAFF

V gene: TRBV19
D gene: TRBD1
J gene: TRBJ1-5
CDR3 protein: CASAMASGTVNQPQHF

V gene: TRBV7-9
D gene: NA
J gene: TRBJ2-2
CDR3 protein: CASSSKDRTNTGELFF

V gene: TRBV19
D gene: TRBD1
J gene: TRBJ1-1
CDR3 protein: CASSALGQGVTEAFF

V gene: TRBV7-3
D gene: TRBD2
J gene: TRBJ2-3
CDR3 protein: CASSSPGGRGPSTDTQYF

V gene: TRBV19
D gene: TRBD1
J gene: TRBJ2-4
CDR3 protein: CASSIDTGGTAKNIQYF

V gene: TRBV7-7
D gene: TRBD2
J gene: TRBJ2-1
CDR3 protein: CASSLAPSGISYNEQFF

V gene: TRBV28
D gene: NA
J gene: TRBJ2-5
CDR3 protein: CASGSEGVGLGEQYF

V gene: TRBV7-3
D gene: NA
J gene: TRBJ2-7
CDR3 protein: CASSSTGSYEQYF

V gene: TRBV14
D gene: NA
J gene: TRBJ1-4
CDR3 protein: CASSQRGEKLFF